Listed below are T cell receptor beta chains from one sample, sequenced in a study of OX40 agonist ivuxolimab in advanced cancers. The data were produced by immunoSEQ multiplex PCR, yet TCRdb's version contains in-frame clones alone and is incomplete. The sample yields about 20,000 clones, about 86% seen once. The sample here was CD4+ or CD8+ T cells sorted from blood, taken in a trial of the OX40 agonist ivuxolimab. These receptors were obtained from an adult with an advanced solid tumor such as melanoma, head and neck, liver or kidney cancer. The CDR3 runs from the conserved cysteine through the conserved F or W. D genes are given only for firm matches. Clone size is not always given. Where it is, it says once, few, many or a class for expanded clones.

v_gene	j_gene	d_gene	abundance	CDR3aa	CDR3nt
TRBV7-6	TRBJ2-1	TRBD2	NA	CASSPTHTGTSGGYNEQFF	TGTGCCAGCAGCCCAACTCATACCGGGACTAGCGGCGGCTACAATGAGCAGTTCTTC
TRBV27	TRBJ2-6	NA	NA	CASSSGITSGANVLTF	TGTGCCAGCAGTTCCGGGATAACATCTGGGGCCAACGTCCTGACTTTC
TRBV25-1	TRBJ1-1	NA	NA	CASSKSGTGSTEAFF	TGTGCCAGCAGTAAGTCCGGAACAGGGAGCACTGAAGCTTTCTTT
TRBV19	TRBJ2-1	NA	NA	CASSIGGYEQFF	TGTGCCAGTAGTATAGGGGGATATGAGCAGTTCTTC
TRBV9	TRBJ1-5	NA	once	CASSVGVTGNQPQHF	TGTGCCAGCAGCGTAGGGGTTACCGGTAATCAGCCCCAGCATTTT
TRBV4-2	TRBJ1-1	NA	NA	CASSQEAGGITEAFF	TGTGCCAGCAGCCAAGAAGCCGGTGGGATCACTGAAGCTTTCTTT
TRBV7-9	TRBJ2-7	TRBD2	once	CASSHSDGLADSYEQYF	TGTGCCAGCAGCCACTCAGACGGACTAGCGGATTCCTACGAGCAGTACTTC
TRBV14	TRBJ2-1	NA	NA	CASSDYPSYNEQFF	TGTGCCAGCAGCGATTATCCCAGCTACAATGAGCAGTTCTTC
TRBV6-6	TRBJ1-4	NA	few	CASSYSPEKLFF	TGTGCCAGCAGTTACTCTCCTGAAAAACTGTTTTTT
TRBV28	TRBJ2-7	NA	NA	CASSRDYFYEQYF	TGTGCCAGCAGTCGTGACTATTTCTACGAGCAGTACTTC
TRBV27	TRBJ1-2	NA	NA	CASSSGYGYTF	TGTGCCAGCAGTTCCGGGTATGGCTACACCTTC
TRBV7-8	TRBJ1-4	TRBD1	NA	CASFPGTDGEKLFF	TGTGCCAGCTTCCCCGGGACAGATGGTGAAAAACTGTTTTTT
TRBV5-8	TRBJ1-5	NA	NA	CASSLGGPSGGSNQPQHF	TGTGCCAGCAGCTTGGGGGGACCTTCGGGAGGGAGCAATCAGCCCCAGCATTTT
TRBV28	TRBJ2-4	NA	NA	CASNPRVIAKNIQYF	TGTGCCAGCAACCCCCGGGTGATAGCCAAAAACATTCAGTACTTC
TRBV7-9	TRBJ2-7	NA	NA	CASSRRDGSYEQYF	TGTGCCAGCAGTCGCCGGGACGGTTCCTACGAGCAGTACTTC
TRBV9	TRBJ2-1	NA	medium-sized	CASSVGGGGYNEQFF	TGTGCCAGCAGCGTCGGGGGAGGGGGCTACAATGAGCAGTTCTTC
TRBV6-5	TRBJ1-1	TRBD1	NA	CASSPRDSGYTEAFF	TGTGCCAGCAGTCCCCGGGACAGCGGGTACACTGAAGCTTTCTTT
TRBV5-6	TRBJ2-7	TRBD1	NA	CASSLTGLAYEQYF	TGTGCCAGCAGCCTGACAGGGCTCGCCTACGAGCAGTACTTC
TRBV28	TRBJ2-1	NA	NA	CASSLANRAHNEQFF	TGTGCCAGCAGTTTGGCCAATCGGGCGCACAATGAGCAGTTCTTC
TRBV19	TRBJ2-5	TRBD1	NA	CASSTHRGETQYF	TGTGCCAGTAGTACCCACAGGGGAGAGACCCAGTACTTC
TRBV28	TRBJ2-7	NA	few	CASKRTGTYEQYF	TGTGCCAGCAAAAGGACGGGGACCTACGAGCAGTACTTC
TRBV5-4	TRBJ1-2	NA	NA	CASSQDLSNRVYGYTF	TGCGCCAGCAGCCAAGATTTAAGCAACAGAGTCTATGGCTACACCTTC
TRBV5-6	TRBJ2-5	TRBD2	NA	CASSTSGRYEETQYF	TGTGCCAGCTCGACTAGCGGGAGGTACGAGGAGACCCAGTACTTC
TRBV28	TRBJ2-7	TRBD2	NA	CASSPLAGTYEQYF	TGTGCCAGCAGTCCACTAGCGGGAACCTACGAGCAGTACTTC
TRBV27	TRBJ2-7	NA	once	CASSQIPLYAYEQYF	TGTGCCAGCAGCCAGATCCCACTATACGCCTACGAGCAGTACTTC
TRBV5-4	TRBJ2-5	NA	NA	CASSLGVRGGETQYF	TGTGCCAGCAGCTTGGGGGTCAGGGGCGGTGAGACCCAGTACTTC
TRBV6-5	TRBJ2-2	NA	NA	CASSYSGQNTGELFF	TGTGCCAGCAGTTACTCGGGACAAAACACCGGGGAGCTGTTTTTT